This T cell receptor beta chain was retrieved from a study of cytomegalovirus exposure and HLA in healthy donors. Primers: 60 Vbeta forward and 13 Jbeta reverse. Only in-frame clones appear in the TCRdb table, and some are missing; sequencing was by immunoSEQ multiplex PCR. This table has more than 85,000 clones, about four fifths appearing once. With respect to this clone: Its target is not known.

Study-level points and caveats: Among CMV-associated TCR beta chains, most appeared HLA-restricted in a later analysis. A few chains linked to CMV were shown in vitro to be specific for CMV antigens.

V was pared by 4 bases and J by 4 bases, with 10 bases between. The CDR3 loop spans 13 amino acids. The germline V gene has CDR1 SNHLY and CDR2 FYNNEI. This TCR was recovered from a man in his forties or fifties in good health and CMV-seronegative. The gene calls are TRBV2 and TRBJ1-2; maybe TRBD1 (5 bases). The sequencing sample was made of PBMCs. CDR3 in DNA: TGTGCCAGCAGTGGGGGCAGCCCCTATGGCTACACCTTC. Translation gives CASSGGSPYGYTF.